This TCR beta chain was sequenced in a study of identical twins. Whole-study findings and limits: Compared with models, monozygotic twins showed more out-of-frame TCR alpha sharing. Cord blood beta clonotypes present at high abundance carried fewer insertions; no such pattern appeared in memory repertoires.

A universal primer site arose from template switching, and cDNA bore unique molecular identifiers. TCRdb re-called the 5' RACE reads through MiXCR, storing one row per CDR3 protein. The repertoire holds approximately 1.8 million distinct CDR3 sequences, with around 29% as singletons. All donors comprised healthy Caucasians. The count of this clonotype is one. Its antigen is not identified. This CDR3 region has 13 residues. With 1 base removed from V and 8 bases from J, the gap between germline ends came to 11 bases. CDR1 is LGHDT, CDR2 YNNKEL, per germline (reference sequence). The rearrangement links TRBV3-1 to TRBJ1-2; D remains unclear. The sequence was collected from a newborn girl in good health. The sequenced sample consisted of cord blood. In DNA form, the CDR3 reads TGTGCCAGCAGCCAAGTTGAGGGCCACGGCTACACCTTC. Translation gives CASSQVEGHGYTF.